Below are 29 T cell receptor beta chains sequenced from a single sample in a study of beta chain features in type 1 diabetes (dated by TCRdb to 2017 to 2018). The paper's findings and limits, for the study overall: A moderate but significant shortening of TCRB CDR3 length was observed in type 1 diabetes patients in all four CD4+ subsets.

The library relied on the immunoSEQ multiplex PCR assay. The High Capacity cDNA Reverse Transcription Kit was used to reverse transcribe all of the isolated RNA, meaning that expressed TCRB transcripts were what got sequenced. The table comes from immuneACCESS by way of TCRdb, which keeps in-frame sequences with V and J called. Part of the clones is missing from these tables; in studies checked, under half for an unresolved V gene and the rest for unknown reasons. Across this sample there are 500,000 to 850,000 clones, with around 15% seen only once. Jointly, the top ten make up 0.03% to 0.04% of the sample. Their antigens are not known. Specimen: naive CD4+ T cells from blood. This specimen's cell subset or site label, interpreted: true naive CD4+ T cells. Source of these receptors: a man younger than 30 with type 1 diabetes.

The rearrangement joins TRBV25-1 to TRBJ2-1; D is possibly TRBD2 (6 bases). This CDR3 has 16 residues. Germline CDR1 and CDR2: MGHDK and SYGVNS. Trimming took off 2 bases at V and 4 bases at J, with 15 bases between the two ends. CDR3 protein: CASSEEGFGRYNEQFF. The CDR3 DNA follows: TGTGCCAGCAGTGAAGAGGGGTTCGGGAGATACAATGAGCAGTTCTTC. Drawing the rest from reference TRBV25-1 and TRBJ2-1, the complete variable domain is EADIYQTPRYLVIGTGKKITLECSQTMGHDKMYWYQQDPGMELHLIHYSYGVNSTEKGDLSSESTVSRIRTEHFPLTLESARPSHTSQYLCASSEEGFGRYNEQFFGPGTRLTVL.

There are a few counts of this clone. The same CDR3 arises from other DNA sequences in this sample as well. The gene calls are TRBV28 and TRBJ2-3; 10 nucleotides agree with TRBD2. CDR3 size: 13 residues. CDR1 is MDHEN, CDR2 SYDVKM, per germline. The V gene end was trimmed by 7 bases and the J gene end by 3 bases; junction bases not matched to a gene: 1. The CDR3 DNA reads TGTGCCAGCATTAGCGGGGGGACAGATACGCAGTATTTT. Encoded protein: CASISGGTDTQYF.

This clone turned up a few times. This CDR3 is also generated by other DNA sequences in the sample. The rearrangement links TRBV9 to TRBJ2-3, with D maybe TRBD1 (5 bases). Germline assignment: CDR1 SGDLS and CDR2 YYNGEE. Trimming left V 2 bases short and J 0 bases short, with 7 bases between. This CDR3 contains 14 residues. The CDR3 here is CASSVQGSTDTQYF. The CDR3 DNA reads as TGTGCCAGCAGCGTTCAGGGTAGCACAGATACGCAGTATTTT.

This clone was seen a handful of times. V and J are TRBV27 and TRBJ2-6; maybe TRBD1 (5 bases). This CDR3 is 17 amino acids long. Germline V gene lookup returns CDR1 MNHEY and CDR2 SMNVEV (reference sequence). Trimming shortened V by 4 bases and J by 2 bases, and 15 bases separated the two germline ends. For the CDR3, the DNA is TGTGCCAGCAGTTCCTACTCCCAGGGAACTGGGGCCAACGTCCTGACTTTC. Translated, it gives CASSSYSQGTGANVLTF.

This chain links TRBV7-2 with TRBJ2-1; 10 bases agree with TRBD2. After removal of 7 bases from V and 6 bases from J, the junction contained 12 bases not matched to a gene. Germline CDR1 is SGHTA and CDR2 is FQGNSA. This CDR3 contains 16 residues. The CDR3 DNA follows: TGTGCCAGCACCGAACCGAGCGGGGGGGCGGGCAATGAGCAGTTCTTC. Protein product: CASTEPSGGAGNEQFF.

A few counts support this clone. This chain joins TRBV27 and TRBJ2-1, with 12 bases aligning to TRBD2. The CDR3 spans 15 residues. Looked up from germline, CDR1 is MNHEY and CDR2 is SMNVEV (reference sequence). With V trimmed by 3 bases and J by 5 bases, 2 bases remained unmatched. DNA of the CDR3: TGTGCCAGCAGTTTCGGACTAGCGGGGAACAATGAGCAGTTCTTC. Translating gives CASSFGLAGNNEQFF.

This clone was counted only a few times. V is TRBV5-1 and J is TRBJ2-5, with D unclear. The tail of the sequence fits TRBJ2-7 better, so the J call may be wrong. The CDR3 has 12 residues. Germline CDR1 is SGHRS and CDR2 is YFSETQ. As DNA, the CDR3 is TGCGCCAGCAGCTCACAGTTCTACGAGCAGTACTTC. It codes for CASSSQFYEQYF.

The chain is built from TRBV6-5 and TRBJ2-7, with D perhaps assigned TRBD1 or TRBD2 (5 bases each). The CDR3 consists of 16 residues. Looked up from germline, CDR1 is MNHEY and CDR2 is SVGAGI. The V gene lost 0 bases and the J gene lost 4 bases, with 16 bases spanning the gap. For the CDR3, the DNA is TGTGCCAGCAGTTACTCCATGCCGGGACGCAGATACGAGCAGTACTTC. This sequence encodes CASSYSMPGRRYEQYF.

The V gene is TRBV2, the J gene TRBJ2-3; D is uncertain. Germline-derived CDR1 and CDR2 are SNHLY and FYNNEI. V lost 4 bases to trimming and J lost 4 bases, with 12 bases between them. The CDR3 is made up of 14 amino acids. The CDR3, as DNA: TGTGCCAGCAGTGGACGTTCTGAGGCAGATACGCAGTATTTT. Protein product: CASSGRSEADTQYF.

The chain carries TRBV5-1 and TRBJ1-1; D not certain. V shed 7 bases and J shed 1 base, with 8 bases lying between them. Germline loops: CDR1 SGHRS, CDR2 YFSETQ. The CDR3 covers 12 residues. The CDR3 sequence is CASGWGNTEAFF. The CDR3 DNA follows: TGCGCCAGCGGTTGGGGGAACACTGAAGCTTTCTTT.

This chain uses TRBV10-1 with TRBJ2-1; D gene unclear. Trimming took off 0 bases at V and 10 bases at J, with 4 bases between the two ends. Looked up from germline, CDR1 is WNHNN and CDR2 is SYGVQD (reference sequence). The CDR3 has 11 amino acids. CDR3 nucleotides: TGCGCCAGCAGTGAGTCAGGCGAGCAGTTCTTC. It specifies CASSESGEQFF.

CDR3 in amino acids: CSVEGGTRGFTGAQYF. The DNA for the CDR3 is TGCAGCGTTGAGGGGGGGACTAGGGGCTTCACAGGGGCCCAGTACTTC. The chain has TRBV29-1 and TRBJ2-5, with a weak D call TRBD2 (8 bases). Germline V lookup: CDR1 SQVTM, CDR2 ANQGSEA. This CDR3 spans 16 amino acids. V was shortened by 3 bases and J by 9 bases, with 26 bases between the two germline ends.

This clone was picked up a small number of times. The CDR3 reads CASNKGTGGRDEQFF. In DNA, the CDR3 is TGCGCCAGCAATAAGGGGACAGGGGGCAGGGATGAGCAGTTCTTC. The rearrangement joins TRBV10-1 to TRBJ2-1, with TRBD1 matching over 12 bases. Losses at the gene ends were 7 bases for V and 8 bases for J; bases not matched to a gene: 9. This CDR3 contains 15 residues. Germline V gene sequence: CDR1 WNHNN, CDR2 SYGVQD (reference sequence).

For this clone: Within the sample, other DNA sequences also encode this same CDR3. This sequence joins TRBV30 and TRBJ1-3; no firm D call. Trimming removed 2 bases from V and 4 bases from J, with 3 bases in between. From germline, CDR1 is GTSNPN and CDR2 SVGIG (reference sequence). The CDR3 has 11 amino acids. Here the CDR3 DNA reads TGTGCCTGGAGTTCGGGAAACACCATATATTTT. It translates to CAWSSGNTIYF. Full variable domain (missing parts from reference TRBV30 and TRBJ1-3): SQTIHQWPATLVQPVGSPLSLECTVEGTSNPNLYWYRQAAGRGLQLLFYSVGIGQISSEVPQNLSASRPQDRQFILSSKKLLLSDSGFYLCAWSSGNTIYFGEGSWLTVV.

This clone has only one observation. The junction and the germline gene differ at one end; a read error may be behind it. The sample has other DNA sequences that encode this CDR3 too. The chain employs TRBV29-1 and TRBJ1-1, with 7 nucleotides matching TRBD1. This CDR3 region has 13 residues. CDR1 is SQVTM and CDR2 is ANQGSEA in the germline V gene. The chain's CDR3 is CSVLGQLNTEAFF. CDR3 sequence (DNA): TGCAGCGTCCTGGGACAGTTGAATACTGAAGCTTTCTTT.

This clone was observed a few times. The chain combines TRBV30 with TRBJ2-7; the match to TRBD2 covers 13 bases. The CDR3 contains 15 residues. V shed 2 bases, J shed 3 bases, and the junction held 4 bases outside the gene matches. Germline CDR1 is GTSNPN and CDR2 is SVGIG (reference sequence). The CDR3 protein is CAWSRGLAGRYEQYF. Written as DNA, the CDR3 is TGTGCCTGGAGTCGGGGACTAGCGGGACGCTACGAGCAGTACTTC.

This clone was seen a handful of times. One junction end does not reproduce the germline sequence, and a read error may be involved. The rearrangement joins TRBV2 to TRBJ2-7; D might be TRBD1 (5 bases). This CDR3 spans 12 amino acids. Germline V gene lookup returns CDR1 SNHLY and CDR2 FYNNEI. This chain's CDR3 is CASTYDPRVGRF. For the CDR3, the DNA is TGTGCCAGCACCTACGACCCCAGGGTTGGAAGATTC.

In its sample, this clone was seen a few times. The sample has other DNA sequences that encode this CDR3 too. V gene TRBV28 combines with J gene TRBJ1-2, with unresolved D. Trimming shortened V by 2 bases and J by 5 bases, and 6 bases separated the two germline ends. Germline CDR1 reads MDHEN; CDR2 reads SYDVKM. The CDR3 loop spans 12 amino acids. This CDR3 is CASSLGAYGYTF. CDR3 bases: TGTGCCAGCAGTTTAGGCGCGTATGGCTACACCTTC.

The gene calls are TRBV7-9 and TRBJ1-6; tentatively, D is TRBD1 (6 bases). V lost 3 bases, J lost 5 bases, and 11 bases lay in between. CDR1 is SEHNR and CDR2 is FQNEAQ in the germline V gene (reference sequence). The CDR3 runs to 15 residues. The CDR3 loop reads CASSLGAVDNSPLHF. CDR3 DNA: TGTGCCAGCAGCTTGGGGGCCGTTGATAATTCACCCCTCCACTTT.

This clone was seen only a few times. The rearrangement joins TRBV7-2 to TRBJ1-2; D perhaps matches TRBD1 (6 bases). Trimming shortened V by 2 bases and J by 5 bases, and 9 bases separated the two germline ends. The CDR3 has 13 amino acids. From germline, CDR1 is SGHTA and CDR2 FQGNSA. CDR3 nucleotides: TGTGCCAGCAGCTTAAAGACAGGATATGGCTACACCTTC. Residues: CASSLKTGYGYTF. Together with reference TRBV7-2 and TRBJ1-2, the CDR3 gives the full variable domain: GAGVSQSPSNKVTEKGKDVELRCDPISGHTALYWYRQSLGQGLEFLIYFQGNSAPDKSGLPSDRFSAERTGGSVSTLTIQRTQQEDSAVYLCASSLKTGYGYTFGSGTRLTVV.

This chain connects TRBV4-1 to TRBJ1-1; 8 nucleotides match TRBD1. Germline V gene sequence: CDR1 MGHRA, CDR2 YSYEKL. With V trimmed by 1 base and J by 3 bases, 4 bases remained unmatched. The CDR3 loop spans 15 amino acids. CDR3 residues: CASSQGTGGYTEAFF. In DNA form, the CDR3 reads TGCGCCAGCAGCCAAGGTACAGGGGGATACACTGAAGCTTTCTTT.

The V gene is TRBV9, the J gene TRBJ2-3; D gene uncertain. Per germline, CDR1 SGDLS and CDR2 YYNGEE. The CDR3 runs to 13 residues. The V end was cut by 0 bases, the J end by 2 bases, with 4 bases between. The CDR3 here is CASSVADTDTQYF. As DNA, the CDR3 is TGTGCCAGCAGCGTAGCCGACACAGATACGCAGTATTTT.

The chain employs TRBV6-5 and TRBJ2-7; 9 bases are a match to TRBD2. This CDR3 is built from 16 residues. Trimming removed 4 bases from V and 3 bases from J; junction bases left unmatched: 10. Germline V gives CDR1 MNHEY, CDR2 SVGAGI. This CDR3 reads CASSLPHSGRIYEQYF. The CDR3 nucleotides are TGTGCCAGCAGTTTACCTCATAGCGGGAGAATCTACGAGCAGTACTTC.

The CDR3: CASSSDRGQGQPQHF. The CDR3 DNA reads as TGTGCCAGCAGCTCAGACAGGGGGCAGGGTCAGCCCCAGCATTTT. V usage is TRBV7-2 and J usage is TRBJ1-5; 10 nucleotides match TRBD1. J gave up 6 bases and V 4 bases, and 6 bases lay outside the gene matches. Per germline, CDR1 SGHTA and CDR2 FQGNSA. This CDR3 is 15 amino acids long.

The chain is built from TRBV4-3 and TRBJ1-1; 8 positions agree with TRBD1. CDR1 is LGHNA and CDR2 is YSLEER in the germline V gene. Unmatched junction bases numbered 12, after V lost 0 bases and J lost 6 bases. This CDR3 has 17 amino acids. The CDR3 reads CASSQDPNRQGKAEAFF. The DNA for the CDR3 is TGCGCCAGCAGCCAAGATCCCAACCGACAGGGGAAGGCTGAAGCTTTCTTT.

This clone appeared a few times. The CDR3 reads CASSGVGLADTQYF. In DNA, the CDR3 is TGTGCCAGCAGCGGCGTTGGACTAGCGGATACGCAGTATTTT. The J gene is TRBJ2-3, the V gene TRBV11-2; TRBD2 aligns across 9 bases. J gave up 6 bases and V 5 bases, and 6 bases lay outside the gene matches. CDR1 and CDR2 from the germline V gene are SGHAT and FQNNGV. The length of the CDR3 is 14 residues.

This clone was seen more than once but under ten times. This chain links TRBV5-4 with TRBJ2-3; 10 bases fit TRBD1. The CDR3 covers 16 residues. The germline gives CDR1 SGHNT, CDR2 YYREEE (reference sequence). The V and J ends lost 4 bases and 2 bases, in that order; junction bases with no gene match: 7. CDR3 region: CASSLKTGGFTDTQYF. As DNA, the CDR3 is TGTGCCAGCAGCCTAAAGACAGGGGGCTTCACAGATACGCAGTATTTT.

The V and J genes are TRBV6-5 and TRBJ1-5, with unresolved D. In germline, CDR1 is MNHEY, CDR2 SVGAGI. V was clipped by 4 bases and J by 0 bases, with 7 bases between them. This CDR3 has 14 amino acids. CDR3 DNA: TGTGCCAGCAGTTCCTCGTCTAGCAATCAGCCCCAGCATTTT. Residues: CASSSSSSNQPQHF.

J is TRBJ2-3 and V is TRBV9; 9 bases align to TRBD2. CDR1 is SGDLS and CDR2 is YYNGEE in the germline V gene. The J segment lost 4 bases and the V segment lost 2 bases, leaving 2 bases of the junction unmatched. CDR3 length equals 14 residues. CDR3 sequence reads: CASSVIAGADTQYF. CDR3 nucleotide sequence: TGTGCCAGCAGCGTGATAGCGGGGGCAGATACGCAGTATTTT.